This T cell receptor beta chain was profiled in a study of identical twins. Germline V gene data show CDR1 as SGHTA and CDR2 as FQGTGA. CDR3 length: 14 amino acids. Between the trimmed V and J ends, which lost 5 bases and 2 bases, there was a span of 9 bases. TCRdb processed the 5' RACE reads anew with MiXCR; each CDR3 protein has one entry. The sample records 750,000 to 950,000 distinct CDR3 sequences, about 12% being singletons. This clonotype was found a few times. These records were also assigned to another study, of yellow fever vaccine responses in identical twins.

Source material: PBMCs. This clonotype originated in a young woman in good health. The chain combines TRBV7-3 with TRBJ2-2; D not certain. In DNA form, the CDR3 reads TGTGCCAGCAGCCCCTTTCCAAACACCGGGGAGCTGTTTTTT. It codes for CASSPFPNTGELFF.